A selection of T cell receptor beta chains follows, all from one sample in a study of radiotherapy plus CTLA-4 blockade in lung cancer. The data were produced by immunoSEQ multiplex PCR, yet TCRdb's version contains in-frame clones alone and is incomplete. This repertoire shows about 49,000 clones, 85% found once; its top ten account for around a quarter. The source material was peripheral blood, sampled from a patient treated with radiotherapy plus ipilimumab. Receptors originate from a human donor with non-small cell lung cancer whose response to radiotherapy plus ipilimumab could not be evaluated. CDR3s include the opening cysteine and the closing phenylalanine or tryptophan. D genes are given only for firm matches. Rows give clone size only sometimes, using once, few, many, or a class for an expanded clone.

CDR3 protein: CASSPRGITDTQYF
CDR3 DNA: TGTGCCAGCAGCCCTAGGGGGATCACAGATACGCAGTATTTT
J gene: TRBJ2-3
D gene: -
V gene: TRBV5-4
clone size: -

CDR3 protein: CASGNRVGNQPQHF
CDR3 DNA: TGTGCCAGCGGCAACAGGGTAGGCAATCAGCCCCAGCATTTT
J gene: TRBJ1-5
D gene: -
V gene: TRBV27
clone size: -

CDR3 protein: CASSLSSGNIQYF
CDR3 DNA: TGTGCCAGCAGCTTAAGTTCAGGGAACATTCAGTACTTC
J gene: TRBJ2-4
D gene: -
V gene: TRBV7-2
clone size: -

CDR3 protein: CASSPVGGLETQYF
CDR3 DNA: TGTGCCAGCTCACCAGTCGGCGGATTAGAGACCCAGTACTTC
J gene: TRBJ2-5
D gene: -
V gene: TRBV18
clone size: -

CDR3 protein: CASTLSRVRGAQYF
CDR3 DNA: TGTGCCAGCACCCTAAGTCGGGTGCGGGGGGCCCAGTACTTC
J gene: TRBJ2-5
D gene: TRBD2
V gene: TRBV28
clone size: -

CDR3 protein: CASSLTGEINQPQHF
CDR3 DNA: TGTGCCAGCAGCTTGACAGGGGAAATCAATCAGCCCCAGCATTTT
J gene: TRBJ1-5
D gene: TRBD1
V gene: TRBV5-5
clone size: -

CDR3 protein: CASSRTSTDTQYF
CDR3 DNA: TGTGCCAGCAGTCGTACTAGCACAGATACGCAGTATTTT
J gene: TRBJ2-3
D gene: -
V gene: TRBV27
clone size: -

CDR3 protein: CASSLGQDQETQYF
CDR3 DNA: TGTGCCAGCAGCTTAGGGCAGGACCAAGAGACCCAGTACTTC
J gene: TRBJ2-5
D gene: -
V gene: TRBV11-1
clone size: -

CDR3 protein: CASSLGGTGGNTIYF
CDR3 DNA: TGTGCCAGCAGTTTAGGGGGGACAGGAGGAAACACCATATATTTT
J gene: TRBJ1-3
D gene: TRBD1
V gene: TRBV28
clone size: -

CDR3 protein: CASSLNPETAYYEQYF
CDR3 DNA: TGTGCCAGCAGCTTAAACCCCGAGACAGCGTACTACGAGCAGTACTTC
J gene: TRBJ2-7
D gene: -
V gene: TRBV7-3
clone size: -

CDR3 protein: CASSLNEQGLSNEQFF
CDR3 DNA: TGTGCCAGCAGCTTAAATGAACAGGGATTGAGTAATGAGCAGTTCTTC
J gene: TRBJ2-1
D gene: -
V gene: TRBV11-2
clone size: -

CDR3 protein: CASSLLGYGQYF
CDR3 DNA: TGTGCCAGCAGCTTGCTCGGGTATGGGCAGTACTTC
J gene: TRBJ2-7
D gene: -
V gene: TRBV5-8
clone size: -

CDR3 protein: CSVQDSSHEQYF
CDR3 DNA: TGCAGCGTTCAGGACTCTTCGCACGAGCAGTACTTC
J gene: TRBJ2-7
D gene: -
V gene: TRBV29-1
clone size: -

CDR3 protein: CSTLDSEAFF
CDR3 DNA: TGCAGCACCCTGGACAGTGAAGCTTTCTTT
J gene: TRBJ1-1
D gene: -
V gene: TRBV29-1
clone size: few

CDR3 protein: CASSPQTDTQYF
CDR3 DNA: TGTGCCAGCAGCCCGCAGACAGATACGCAGTATTTT
J gene: TRBJ2-3
D gene: -
V gene: TRBV7-2
clone size: -

CDR3 protein: CASSNRAGGPGETQYF
CDR3 DNA: TGTGCCAGCAGTAATAGAGCGGGAGGGCCGGGAGAGACCCAGTACTTC
J gene: TRBJ2-5
D gene: TRBD2
V gene: TRBV6-6
clone size: -

CDR3 protein: CASSLGAGGQVNEQFF
CDR3 DNA: TGTGCCAGCAGCTTAGGGGCGGGAGGCCAGGTCAATGAGCAGTTCTTC
J gene: TRBJ2-1
D gene: TRBD2
V gene: TRBV11-2
clone size: once